The TCR beta chain described here comes from a study of blood T cell repertoires in COVID-19. The wider study: COVID-19 samples collected from the United States, Italy and Spain covered acute and convalescent phases. PBMCs, B-cell-depleted T cells, or T cells provided the cDNA or gDNA that made up the material.

Under the authors' procedure: Amplification of reference gene primers provided the estimated nucleated cell counts. Assay: immunoSEQ multiplex PCR; the TCRdb copy retains only in-frame clones and omits some. The D gene and trimming were derived from the DNA, and the V and J assignments and clone size from that table. The sample shows about 56,000 clones, nearly 90% of them seen only once. This clone was observed a single time. The sequence came from a man aged 45 to 65 with active COVID-19. The sample comprised peripheral blood.

This chain's CDR3 is CASSLENGGYNEQFF. DNA of the CDR3: TGTGCCAGCAGCTTAGAAAACGGGGGGTACAATGAGCAGTTCTTC. The chain recombines TRBV7-2 with TRBJ2-1, with 7 nucleotides matching TRBD2. The CDR3 is 15 amino acids. J gave up 4 bases and V 1 base, and 4 bases lay outside the gene matches. Looked up from germline, CDR1 is SGHTA and CDR2 is FQGNSA.